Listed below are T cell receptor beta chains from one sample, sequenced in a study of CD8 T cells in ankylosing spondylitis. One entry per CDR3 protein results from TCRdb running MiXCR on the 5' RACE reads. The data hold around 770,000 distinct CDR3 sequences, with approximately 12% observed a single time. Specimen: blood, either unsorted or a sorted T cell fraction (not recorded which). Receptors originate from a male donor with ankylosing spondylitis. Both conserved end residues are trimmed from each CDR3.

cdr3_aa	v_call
ASSQRPTPGGNTIY	TRBV7-9
ASSGVGGNTGELF	TRBV5-1
ASSDSKVVLAGEGVSYNEQF	TRBV6-4
ASSDTGTGAPEAF	TRBV10-1
ASRLMGLAGGRNEQF	TRBV27
AWSRGLAGLTRPHEQY	TRBV30
ATSRDLISGLETQY	TRBV15
ASSYQRNLRNT	TRBV6-2/TRBV6-3
ASSQVIDRPMNTEAF	TRBV4-3
ASSLASDEQY	TRBV28
SAISLAGEVYNEQF	TRBV20-1
SARGWDSYGYT	TRBV20-1
SARDVSTYEQY	TRBV20-1
ASSSGQGARNYGYT	TRBV5-1
ASSTTPGSGANVLT	TRBV5-1
ASSVATSSLETQY	TRBV9
AISGFGQDEQY	TRBV10-3
ASSFWAGYT	TRBV12-3/TRBV12-4
ASSYSASGSWEQY	TRBV6-5
ASSLAINEQF	TRBV5-4
ASSLGRRDIQY	TRBV5-1
AISEGEGELF	TRBV10-3
ASSLKGGTGYTGELF	TRBV7-3
ASSLLRWGTEAF	TRBV2
SAPLGTPRLDTQY	TRBV20-1
ASSLVRGYTEAF	TRBV7-2
ASKRQGALQPQH	TRBV12-3/TRBV12-4
ATGLAVSYEQY	TRBV10-3
ASSPDRNEETQY	TRBV5-1
ASSSPDGRALNEQF	TRBV7-2
ASSLRQASYNEQF	TRBV5-1
ASSLAGTGGYNEQF	TRBV28
SAKGQGAYEQY	TRBV20-1
ASSSGTGVHGELF	TRBV7-2
AISPSTRLYNEQF	TRBV10-3
ASSPRPREQF	TRBV18
ASSLGTIQF	TRBV11-2